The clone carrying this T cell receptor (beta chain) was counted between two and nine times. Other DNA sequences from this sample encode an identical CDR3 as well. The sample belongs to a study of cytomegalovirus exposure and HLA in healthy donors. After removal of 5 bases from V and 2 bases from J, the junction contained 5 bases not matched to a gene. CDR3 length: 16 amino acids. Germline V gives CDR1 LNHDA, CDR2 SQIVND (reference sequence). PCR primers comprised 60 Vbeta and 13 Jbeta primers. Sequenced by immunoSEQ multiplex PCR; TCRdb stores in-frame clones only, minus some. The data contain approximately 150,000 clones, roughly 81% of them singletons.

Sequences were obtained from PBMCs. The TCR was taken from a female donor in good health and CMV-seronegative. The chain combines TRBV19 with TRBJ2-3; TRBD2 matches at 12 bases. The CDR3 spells CASSPRLAGDTDTQYF. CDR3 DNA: TGTGCCAGTAGTCCCCGACTAGCGGGAGACACAGATACGCAGTATTTT.